These T cell receptor beta chains were read from a single sample in a study of blood T cell repertoires in COVID-19. Assay used: immunoSEQ multiplex PCR; TCRdb lists only in-frame clones, some missing. The sample lists roughly 250,000 clones; about 88% were seen once. The material sequenced was peripheral blood. These receptors all stem from a woman aged 40 to 50 who had recovered from COVID-19. The CDR3 runs from the conserved cysteine through the conserved F or W. A D gene is named only where the DNA matches it firmly. Part of the rows lack a size; the others show once, few, many or a class for expanded clones.

CDR3aa,CDR3nt,j_gene,d_gene,abundance,v_gene
CASTERAGGANGYTF,TGTGCCAGTACCGAGAGGGCGGGAGGGGCTAATGGCTACACCTTC,TRBJ1-2,.,.,TRBV19
CASSPRVGHTYNSPLHF,TGCGCCAGCAGCCCCAGGGTGGGGCACACCTATAATTCACCCCTCCACTTT,TRBJ1-6,.,.,TRBV4-1
CASSLSPGVVGSAYNEQFF,TGTGCCAGCAGCTTATCCCCCGGGGTGGTAGGGAGTGCCTACAATGAGCAGTTCTTC,TRBJ2-1,.,.,TRBV7-3
CSGRGAGIETQYF,TGCAGCGGCCGGGGAGCGGGGATAGAGACCCAGTACTTC,TRBJ2-5,TRBD2,.,TRBV29-1
CASSLASGRGEQYF,TGTGCCAGCAGTTTGGCTAGCGGGAGGGGGGAGCAGTACTTC,TRBJ2-7,TRBD2,once,TRBV27
CASSLFQGTGNTIYF,TGTGCCAGCAGTTTATTTCAGGGGACCGGAAACACCATATATTTT,TRBJ1-3,.,.,TRBV28
CASTGLAGGPNEQFF,TGTGCCAGTACCGGACTAGCGGGAGGGCCCAATGAGCAGTTCTTC,TRBJ2-1,TRBD2,once,TRBV19
CASSLAISGTGGYNEQFF,TGTGCCAGCAGCTTAGCGATCTCCGGGACAGGTGGTTACAATGAGCAGTTCTTC,TRBJ2-1,TRBD1,.,TRBV7-2
CASSQVAGASTDTQYF,TGTGCCAGCAGCCAAGTAGCGGGGGCTAGCACAGATACGCAGTATTTT,TRBJ2-3,TRBD2,.,TRBV3-1/TRBV3-2
CASSIPGVYEQYF,TGTGCCAGCAGTATCCCGGGAGTGTACGAGCAGTACTTC,TRBJ2-7,.,.,TRBV6-2/TRBV6-3
CAISGRELQETQYF,TGTGCCATCAGTGGCCGGGAACTCCAAGAGACCCAGTACTTC,TRBJ2-5,.,.,TRBV10-3
CASSLKDYTDTQYF,TGTGCCAGCAGCTTAAAGGACTACACAGATACGCAGTATTTT,TRBJ2-3,.,.,TRBV7-8
CASSEWRGGNNEQFF,TGTGCCAGCAGTGAATGGAGGGGTGGGAACAATGAGCAGTTCTTC,TRBJ2-1,.,.,TRBV25-1
CASSLNRGFTGELFF,TGTGCCAGCAGCTTAAACAGGGGATTCACCGGGGAGCTGTTTTTT,TRBJ2-2,TRBD1,.,TRBV7-2
CASSQGSNTEAFF,TGTGCCAGCAGCCAGGGATCGAACACTGAAGCTTTCTTT,TRBJ1-1,.,few,TRBV9
CASSLIQRGGGDTQYF,TGTGCCAGCAGCCTCATCCAGCGGGGGGGCGGGGATACGCAGTATTTT,TRBJ2-3,TRBD2,.,TRBV3-1/TRBV3-2
CATSRGTSGPTSQFF,TGTGCCACCAGCAGGGGGACTAGCGGACCAACTTCCCAGTTCTTC,TRBJ2-1,TRBD2,.,TRBV15
CASSPGTGGIRPNTGELFF,TGTGCCAGCAGCCCCGGGACTGGGGGGATTCGGCCGAACACCGGGGAGCTGTTTTTT,TRBJ2-2,.,.,TRBV4-2
CASSFWGESSGETQYF,TGTGCCAGCAGTTTCTGGGGGGAAAGTAGTGGAGAGACCCAGTACTTC,TRBJ2-5,.,.,TRBV25-1
CASSLVGLAALAVTYNEQFF,TGCGCCAGCAGCTTGGTGGGACTAGCGGCCCTCGCGGTAACCTACAATGAGCAGTTCTTC,TRBJ2-1,TRBD2,once,TRBV5-1
CASSPQNGNTEAFF,TGTGCCAGCAGCCCCCAGAATGGGAACACTGAAGCTTTCTTT,TRBJ1-1,.,.,TRBV14
CASSFQDSASLNEKLFF,TGTGCCAGCAGTTTCCAGGACAGCGCCAGTTTGAATGAAAAACTGTTTTTT,TRBJ1-4,.,few,TRBV28
CARFQKREYGYTF,TGTGCCAGGTTCCAAAAGCGGGAATATGGCTACACCTTC,TRBJ1-2,.,.,TRBV27
CSVGAGAENTGELFF,TGCAGCGTTGGAGCTGGGGCGGAAAACACCGGGGAGCTGTTTTTT,TRBJ2-2,.,.,TRBV29-1
CASSNNRGVYSNQPQHF,TGTGCCAGCAGTAACAATCGGGGGGTCTATAGCAATCAGCCCCAGCATTTT,TRBJ1-5,.,.,TRBV6-2/TRBV6-3
CASLGTGDYGYTF,TGCGCCAGCCTAGGGACAGGGGACTATGGCTACACCTTC,TRBJ1-2,TRBD1,.,TRBV5-1
CASSPDSISPLHF,TGTGCCAGCAGCCCGGACAGTATCTCACCCCTCCACTTT,TRBJ1-6,.,.,TRBV14
CASCPPTGGDTQYF,TGTGCCAGCTGTCCCCCGACAGGGGGAGATACGCAGTATTTT,TRBJ2-3,TRBD1,.,TRBV6-6
CASSVQGFTEAFF,TGTGCCAGCAGCGTACAGGGATTCACTGAAGCTTTCTTT,TRBJ1-1,.,.,TRBV11-2
CASSEDPQAGVRSSYNEQFF,TGTGCCAGCAGTGAAGACCCCCAAGCGGGAGTCAGGAGCTCCTACAATGAGCAGTTCTTC,TRBJ2-1,TRBD2,.,TRBV6-1
CASSQDGPRDRAANTIYF,TGTGCCAGCAGCCAAGACGGGCCCCGGGACAGGGCGGCAAACACCATATATTTT,TRBJ1-3,TRBD1,.,TRBV14
CATATGGPYSNQPQHF,TGTGCCACCGCAACAGGGGGCCCCTATAGCAATCAGCCCCAGCATTTT,TRBJ1-5,TRBD1,.,TRBV10-3
CASSRQGLADTQYF,TGTGCCAGTAGTAGACAGGGGTTGGCAGATACGCAGTATTTT,TRBJ2-3,TRBD1,.,TRBV19
CASSSLGGKNSPLHF,TGTGCCAGCAGCTCTTTGGGGGGAAAAAATTCACCCCTCCACTTT,TRBJ1-6,.,once,TRBV28
CASSEIGQGRDTQYF,TGTGCCAGCAGTGAAATAGGGCAGGGTAGGGATACGCAGTATTTT,TRBJ2-3,.,.,TRBV2
CATSDPRQGWYEQYF,TGTGCCACCAGTGATCCCCGGCAGGGATGGTACGAGCAGTACTTC,TRBJ2-7,.,once,TRBV24-1
CASSQTGTVRGQPQHF,TGTGCCAGCAGCCAGACGGGGACAGTCAGGGGACAGCCCCAGCATTTT,TRBJ1-5,TRBD1,.,TRBV7-8
CASSWGQGYEQYF,TGTGCCAGCTCGTGGGGACAGGGCTACGAGCAGTACTTC,TRBJ2-7,TRBD1,.,TRBV18
CASSYSGRGLYNEQFF,TGTGCCAGCAGCTACTCCGGCAGGGGCCTTTACAATGAGCAGTTCTTC,TRBJ2-1,.,.,TRBV5-4
CATSDDRGNQPQHF,TGTGCCACCAGTGATGACAGGGGGAACCAGCCCCAGCATTTT,TRBJ1-5,TRBD1,.,TRBV24-1
CASTEDGTITYNEQFF,TGCGCCAGCACCGAGGACGGGACAATAACCTACAATGAGCAGTTCTTC,TRBJ2-1,.,.,TRBV4-1
CASSIEPQGFGKDYGYTF,TGCGCCAGCAGCATAGAACCTCAGGGGTTCGGTAAAGACTATGGCTACACCTTC,TRBJ1-2,.,.,TRBV5-1
CASSRTSGTYNEQFF,TGTGCCAGCAGCCGGACTAGCGGGACGTACAATGAGCAGTTCTTC,TRBJ2-1,TRBD2,.,TRBV5-6
CASSKRRQGGGDTQYF,TGTGCCAGCAGCAAGAGAAGACAGGGAGGAGGTGATACGCAGTATTTT,TRBJ2-3,.,.,TRBV11-3
CASSEAYRAIYEQYF,TGTGCCAGCAGTGAAGCATACAGGGCAATCTACGAGCAGTACTTC,TRBJ2-7,.,.,TRBV6-1
CASSYSTGQGFGYTF,TGTGCCAGCAGTTACTCGACGGGACAGGGGTTCGGCTACACCTTC,TRBJ1-2,TRBD1,.,TRBV6-5
CASSLVLGTGLSEQFF,TGTGCCAGCAGCTTAGTCCTAGGGACAGGGCTAAGTGAGCAGTTCTTC,TRBJ2-1,TRBD1,.,TRBV7-6
CASTTGGTYNSPLHF,TGTGCCAGTACCACAGGGGGGACCTATAATTCACCCCTCCACTTT,TRBJ1-6,TRBD1,.,TRBV19
CASSLVWGDYNSPLHF,TGTGCCAGCAGCTTAGTTTGGGGGGACTATAATTCACCCCTCCACTTT,TRBJ1-6,.,.,TRBV11-2
CASSSTSGDTYEQYF,TGTGCCAGCAGCTCGACTAGCGGAGACACCTACGAGCAGTACTTC,TRBJ2-7,TRBD2,.,TRBV6-1
CATSDLSSGGLSTGELFF,TGTGCCACCAGTGATTTGAGTAGCGGGGGGTTGTCCACCGGGGAGCTGTTTTTT,TRBJ2-2,TRBD2,.,TRBV24-1
CASSSLISQVFPYGYTF,TGTGCCAGCAGCTCCTTAATCTCACAGGTTTTCCCCTATGGCTACACCTTC,TRBJ1-2,.,many,TRBV14
CASSIRDNNQPQHF,TGTGCCAGTAGTATTCGGGACAACAATCAGCCCCAGCATTTT,TRBJ1-5,.,.,TRBV19